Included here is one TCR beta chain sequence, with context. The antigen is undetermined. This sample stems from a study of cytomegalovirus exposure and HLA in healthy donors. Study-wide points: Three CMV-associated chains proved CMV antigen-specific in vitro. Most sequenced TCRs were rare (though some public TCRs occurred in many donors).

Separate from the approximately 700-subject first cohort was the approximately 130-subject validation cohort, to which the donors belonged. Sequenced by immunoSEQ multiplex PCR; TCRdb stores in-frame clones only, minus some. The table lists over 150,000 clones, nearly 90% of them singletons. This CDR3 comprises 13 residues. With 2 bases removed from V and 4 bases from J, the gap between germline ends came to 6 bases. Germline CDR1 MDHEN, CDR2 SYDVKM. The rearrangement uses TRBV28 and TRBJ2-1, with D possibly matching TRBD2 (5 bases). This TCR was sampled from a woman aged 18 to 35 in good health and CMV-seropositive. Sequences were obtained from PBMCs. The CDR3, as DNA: TGTGCCAGCAGTTTAACGGGATACAATGAGCAGTTCTTC. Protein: CASSLTGYNEQFF.